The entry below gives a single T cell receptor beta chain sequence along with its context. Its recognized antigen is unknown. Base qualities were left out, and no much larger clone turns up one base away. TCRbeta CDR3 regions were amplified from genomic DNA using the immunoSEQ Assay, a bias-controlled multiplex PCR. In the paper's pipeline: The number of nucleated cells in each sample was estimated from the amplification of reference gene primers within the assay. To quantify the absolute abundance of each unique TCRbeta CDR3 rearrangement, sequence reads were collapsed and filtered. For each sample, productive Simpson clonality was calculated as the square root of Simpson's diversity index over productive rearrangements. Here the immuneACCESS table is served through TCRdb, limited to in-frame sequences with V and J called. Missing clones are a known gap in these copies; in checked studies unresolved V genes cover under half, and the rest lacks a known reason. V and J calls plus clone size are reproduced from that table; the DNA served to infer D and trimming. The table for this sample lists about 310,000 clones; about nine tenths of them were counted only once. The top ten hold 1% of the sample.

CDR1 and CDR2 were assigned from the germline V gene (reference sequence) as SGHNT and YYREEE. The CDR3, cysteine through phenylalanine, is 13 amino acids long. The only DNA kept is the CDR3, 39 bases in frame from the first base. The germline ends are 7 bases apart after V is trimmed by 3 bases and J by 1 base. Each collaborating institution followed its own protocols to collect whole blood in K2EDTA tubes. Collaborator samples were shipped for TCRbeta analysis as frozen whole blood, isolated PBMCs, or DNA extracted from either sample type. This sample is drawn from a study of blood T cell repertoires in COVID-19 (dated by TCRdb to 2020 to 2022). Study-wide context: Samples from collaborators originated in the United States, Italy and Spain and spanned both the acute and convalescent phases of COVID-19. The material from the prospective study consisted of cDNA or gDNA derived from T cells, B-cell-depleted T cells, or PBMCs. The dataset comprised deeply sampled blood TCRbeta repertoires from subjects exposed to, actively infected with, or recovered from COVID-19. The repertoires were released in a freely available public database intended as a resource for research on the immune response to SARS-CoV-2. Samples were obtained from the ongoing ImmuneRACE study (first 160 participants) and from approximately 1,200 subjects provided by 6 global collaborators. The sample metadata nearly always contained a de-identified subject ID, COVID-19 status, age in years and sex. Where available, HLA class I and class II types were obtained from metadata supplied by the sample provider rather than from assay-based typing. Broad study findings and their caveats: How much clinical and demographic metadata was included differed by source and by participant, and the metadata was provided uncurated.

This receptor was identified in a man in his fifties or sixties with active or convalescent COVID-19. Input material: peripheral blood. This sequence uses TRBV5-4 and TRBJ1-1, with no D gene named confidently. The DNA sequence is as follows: TGTGCCAGCAGCTATGGGAGGAACACTGAAGCTTTCTTT. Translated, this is CASSYGRNTEAFF. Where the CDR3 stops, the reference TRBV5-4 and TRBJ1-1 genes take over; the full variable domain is ETGVTQSPTHLIKTRGQQVTLRCSSQSGHNTVSWYQQALGQGPQFIFQYYREEENGRGNFPPRFSGLQFPNYSSELNVNALELDDSALYLCASSYGRNTEAFFGQGTRLTVV.